The rows below give T cell receptor beta chains drawn from one sample of a study of Graves' ophthalmopathy and Graves' hyperthyroidism. MiXCR, run by TCRdb on the multiplex PCR reads, gives a single entry per CDR3 protein. This sample carries 300,000 to 500,000 distinct CDR3 sequences, less than 20% of them seen once, and the ten largest clones take roughly 7%. The sample comprised peripheral blood. These receptors were collected from a woman under 30 with stable Graves' hyperthyroidism. Each CDR3 is given with its conserved first and last residue.

TRBV11-1	TRBJ1-3	CASSSRGGQDISGNTIYF
TRBV6-4	TRBJ1-4	CASRTNTGESNEKLFF
TRBV29-1	TRBJ1-2	CSTTGQGPYGYTF
TRBV9	TRBJ1-1	CASSVEVGNTEAFF
TRBV29-1	TRBJ1-2	CSVESPGSIGYTF
TRBV7-8	TRBJ1-3	CASSSGQGAGNTIYF
TRBV12-5	TRBJ2-5	CASGTGLAGVETQYF
TRBV6-5	TRBJ2-7	CASSYRGGAEQYF
TRBV14	TRBJ2-2	CASSAGTLAGELFF
TRBV20-1	TRBJ2-7	CSATRTGDLAEQYF
TRBV6-2/TRBV6-3	TRBJ2-7	CASSITAQGRGEQYF
TRBV19	TRBJ2-7	CASSMHGEYEQYF
TRBV12-3/TRBV12-4	TRBJ1-5	CASSSNQPQHF
TRBV4-1	TRBJ2-5	CASSLISKRLAKVGSWVETQYF
TRBV11-2	TRBJ1-1	CASSSSGQNTEAFF
TRBV4-1	TRBJ1-1	CASSQDMRQGADTEAFF
TRBV9	TRBJ1-1	CASSLTGTDNTEAFF
TRBV12-5	TRBJ2-5	CASGTETGGDETQYF
TRBV12-3/TRBV12-4	TRBJ1-1	CASGRGYTEAFF
TRBV2	TRBJ1-5	CASSEEEGLFNQPQHF
TRBV11-3	TRBJ1-1	CASSLDQVRQAFF
TRBV20-1	TRBJ2-5	CSAWGLRGFEETQYF
TRBV5-1	TRBJ1-1	CASSLEVGGDTEAFF
TRBV30	TRBJ1-1	CAWSVLGNTEAFF
TRBV27	TRBJ2-7	CASSFRTSGGSYEQYF
TRBV6-1	TRBJ1-5	CASSERTGRVVNQPQHF
TRBV11-2	TRBJ1-1	CASSRDRGSTEAFF
TRBV6-1	TRBJ2-5	CASSEGKGGGAGETQYF
TRBV15	TRBJ1-2	CATSRQGLGYTF
TRBV9	TRBJ1-3	CASSVALGGISGNTIYF
TRBV5-6	TRBJ2-2	CASSLAGRNTGELFF
TRBV11-2	TRBJ2-6	CASSLDLASSGANVLTF
TRBV6-1	TRBJ1-1	CASSQWTRGHTEAFF
TRBV10-3	TRBJ1-5	CAISGRLGQPQHF
TRBV12-5	TRBJ2-7	CASGFLAGGTYEQYF
TRBV6-2/TRBV6-3	TRBJ1-2	CASSPTGRIYGYTF
TRBV7-2	TRBJ2-7	CASSLERSPYEQYF
TRBV19	TRBJ1-1	CASSTIRILNRVRDTEAFF
TRBV6-5	TRBJ2-5	CASSPTGGGGETQYF
TRBV20-1	TRBJ2-3	CSADGRSEGTQYF
TRBV18	TRBJ2-7	CASSPRETGEQYF
TRBV5-6	TRBJ1-1	CASSLPTGTLAFF
TRBV6-5	TRBJ1-5	CASSYSFGGASQHF
TRBV12-3/TRBV12-4	TRBJ1-5	CASSALNQPQHF
TRBV15	TRBJ2-7	CATSRVPGSGYEQYF
TRBV19	TRBJ2-4	CASNYLGAKNIQYF
TRBV12-3/TRBV12-4	TRBJ1-5	CASSFDRDAQHF
TRBV28	TRBJ1-5	CASSFQGGRMKPQHF
TRBV6-5	TRBJ1-1	CASSLLSVGNTEAFF
TRBV4-1	TRBJ1-6	CASSQVGRVGGNSPLHF
TRBV12-3/TRBV12-4	TRBJ1-5	CASSPEGGHQPQHF
TRBV11-2	TRBJ2-4	CASRGLQGTKNIQYF
TRBV19	TRBJ2-7	CASSIDRGGPLSEQYF
TRBV19	TRBJ1-1	CATAGPGQANTEAFF
TRBV7-2	TRBJ2-5	CASSFRTSGGAETQYF
TRBV19	TRBJ1-5	CASTDDRRNQPQHF
TRBV4-2	TRBJ1-5	CASSQGRLLNQPQRF